One sample yielded the 3 T cell receptor beta chains listed below, sequenced in a study of T-cell memory formation after mild COVID-19. TCRdb reprocessed the 5' RACE reads with MiXCR, giving one entry per CDR3 protein. This sample has fewer than 250,000 distinct CDR3 sequences, with roughly 15% found just once. The source material was PBMCs or a T cell subset sorted from them (not recorded which). These TCRs come from an adult woman who had mild COVID-19 (a few samples of this study predate the infection). Cell type and time point are not known.

This chain connects TRBV25-1 to TRBJ1-6; D may be TRBD1 (5 bases). Germline CDR1 MGHDK, CDR2 SYGVNS. CDR3 length equals 15 residues. V was trimmed by 5 bases and J by 8 bases, leaving 16 bases between them. CDR3 DNA: TGTGCCAGCAGTCCGGGGGGGAAAGGAGATTCACCCCTCCACTTT. Its translation is CASSPGGKGDSPLHF.

In the case of this clonotype: This may stem from a read error, because a much larger clone lies one nucleotide away. CDR3 DNA sequence: TGTTCCAGCAGCCCAACCGGGTCGGGTGAGACCCAGTACTTC. As protein: CSSSPTGSGETQYF. The genes are TRBV12-3 or TRBV12-4 and TRBJ2-5; no firm D call. The CDR3 is 14 amino acids.

The chain has TRBV12-3 or TRBV12-4 and TRBJ1-1, with D unresolved. V was pared by 1 base and J by 6 bases, with 9 bases between. This CDR3 comprises 13 residues. The DNA for the CDR3 is TGTGCCAGCAGTTTAGGCGGCGGGGCTGAAGCTTTCTTT. Protein sequence: CASSLGGGAEAFF.